Listed below are T cell receptor beta chains from one sample, sequenced in a study of cytomegalovirus exposure and HLA in healthy donors. Some clones are missing from TCRdb's copy, which holds only in-frame ones; the method was immunoSEQ multiplex PCR. The sample holds fewer than 100,000 clones; about 75% are singletons and the top ten take roughly 7%. Sequencing used PBMCs. The receptors here all came from a man aged 35 to 55 in good health and CMV-seropositive. CDR3s include the opening cysteine and the closing phenylalanine or tryptophan. A D gene is named only where the DNA matches it firmly.

CDR3 protein	D gene	V gene	J gene
CASSPVWDRSYEQYF	TRBD1	TRBV28	TRBJ2-7
CANRCRGMGQETQYF	-	TRBV10-3	TRBJ2-5
CASTPGGGNTGELFF	TRBD2	TRBV7-2	TRBJ2-2
CASSLWTTNTGELFF	-	TRBV27	TRBJ2-2
CASSPQGDTLAKNIQYF	TRBD1	TRBV27	TRBJ2-4
CASSSRGTSGYNEQFF	TRBD2	TRBV5-4	TRBJ2-1
CATSRGDNSYEQYF	-	TRBV15	-
CASSALGAGENTEAFF	-	TRBV27	TRBJ1-1
CASNTGSGNTIYF	-	TRBV11-2	TRBJ1-3
CASSFVQGVAGNQPQHF	-	TRBV12-1	TRBJ1-5
CASSSGYSNQPQHF	-	TRBV13	TRBJ1-5
CASSKDRRNEQYF	-	TRBV21-1	TRBJ2-7
CASSPPGASTDTQYF	-	TRBV7-9	TRBJ2-3
CASSSPGQGNEKLFF	TRBD1	TRBV28	TRBJ1-4
CASSLGRTLNTEAFF	-	TRBV5-4	TRBJ1-1
CASSLRQAPPETQYF	-	TRBV7-8	TRBJ2-5
CASSLSERGELFF	-	TRBV7-7	TRBJ2-2
CASSPPTGSTIQYF	TRBD1	TRBV18	TRBJ2-4
CASYSPWTYEQYF	-	TRBV28	TRBJ2-7
CASSETGYNEQFF	-	TRBV7-6	TRBJ2-1
CASMGAGVPHEQFF	TRBD2	TRBV6-5	TRBJ2-1
CSVHEGLGSYNEQFF	-	TRBV29-1	TRBJ2-1
CASSPLVGATNEKLFF	-	TRBV11-2	TRBJ1-4
CASSPPGQGGNTIYF	TRBD1	TRBV19	TRBJ1-3
CASSWLGGDTDTQYF	-	TRBV2	TRBJ2-3
CAISEKGSSRNYEQYF	-	TRBV10-3	-
CASSESYRALYF	-	TRBV25-1	TRBJ2-7
CASSPTGRTEAFF	TRBD1	TRBV18	TRBJ1-1
CASSEGRASPTGQPQHF	-	TRBV2	TRBJ1-5
CASSQDLASLYEQYF	-	TRBV4-2	TRBJ2-7
CSALRGGEQFF	-	TRBV20-1	TRBJ2-1
CASSPRASGATDTQYF	TRBD2	TRBV18	TRBJ2-3
CASSLGGDYGYTF	-	TRBV5-5	TRBJ1-2
CASSPRVGSNTEAFF	-	TRBV28	TRBJ1-1
CASRLPRTGTYNEQFF	TRBD1	TRBV11-2	TRBJ2-1
CASSPGSYNSPLHF	-	TRBV7-8	TRBJ1-6
CATSRGRAGYLLDEQFF	TRBD2	TRBV15	TRBJ2-1
CASSSRDRSLYGYTF	TRBD1	TRBV28	TRBJ1-2
CASSPRGRGEQFF	TRBD2	TRBV7-2	TRBJ2-1
CASSLTQGSNQPQHF	-	TRBV7-2	TRBJ1-5
CASSLPSLSLAGGMEETQYF	TRBD2	TRBV27	TRBJ2-5
CASSSSRGPYNEQFF	-	TRBV19	TRBJ2-1
CASSQDGRARANYGYTF	-	TRBV14	TRBJ1-2
CASSRDGNQPQHF	-	TRBV28	TRBJ1-5
CASSASEVGGNTIYF	-	TRBV6-1	TRBJ1-3
CASSGGVSRNEQYF	-	TRBV13	TRBJ2-7
CASSVIPAGVGTDTQYF	TRBD2	TRBV2	TRBJ2-3
CASSKSGLGGSEQFF	-	TRBV21-1	TRBJ2-1
CASSLDGQGSAFF	-	TRBV5-4	TRBJ1-1
CASSFRRTGRLRGGYQPQHF	TRBD1	TRBV28	TRBJ1-5
CASSRGGGYQETQYF	TRBD2	TRBV9	TRBJ2-5
CASSAGTGGNYGYTF	TRBD1	TRBV2	TRBJ1-2